The rows below give T cell receptor beta chains drawn from one sample of a study of blood T cell repertoires in COVID-19. Profiled with immunoSEQ multiplex PCR; TCRdb holds only in-frame clones, not every one. The sample includes roughly 180,000 clones, over 70% seen only once; the top ten take 10% to 15%. Sequenced sample: PBMCs or T cells enriched from blood (not recorded which). The receptors come from a woman aged 60 to 75 who had recovered from COVID-19. The conserved cysteine and the conserved F or W are not part of the CDR3 here. Rows give clone size only sometimes, using once, few, many, or a class for an expanded clone.

v_gene	j_gene	abundance	CDR3aa
TRBV7-9	TRBJ1-4	NA	ASSLQGQKLF
TRBV7-3	TRBJ2-1	NA	ASSLTDYNEQF
TRBV18	TRBJ2-7	NA	ASSPPEQGGYEQY
TRBV19	TRBJ1-6	NA	ASSPLQANNSPLH
TRBV3-1/TRBV3-2	TRBJ1-4	NA	ASSQPGQGEKLF
TRBV29-1	TRBJ2-1	NA	SVEGTGGHEQF
TRBV12-3/TRBV12-4	TRBJ2-5	NA	ASSFGIGETQY
TRBV6-5	TRBJ2-7	once	ASRQGTASYEQY
TRBV6-1	TRBJ2-7	NA	ASSEGLGRLGYEQY
TRBV18	TRBJ1-3	once	ASSPSPPGTGNTIY
TRBV5-4	TRBJ1-6	NA	ASSPTGGYNSPLH
TRBV3-1/TRBV3-2	TRBJ1-6	NA	ASSHGDRDESPLH
TRBV19	TRBJ1-2	NA	ASSRQVSNYGYT
TRBV7-4	TRBJ2-2	once	ASSVIARLGPPGGGELF
TRBV18	TRBJ1-2	NA	ASSPPGHYGYT
TRBV5-8	TRBJ1-5	few	ASSQGQGRPQPQH
TRBV3-1/TRBV3-2	TRBJ2-7	NA	ASSRGTSAIF
TRBV3-1/TRBV3-2	TRBJ2-1	NA	ASSQGLWPRKDNEQF
TRBV7-2	TRBJ2-1	few	ASKPQGAYNEQF
TRBV5-1	TRBJ2-1	NA	ASSFTSGHNEQF
TRBV9	TRBJ1-2	NA	ASKRGGYGYT
TRBV28	TRBJ2-3	NA	ASSLRAGGTDTQY
TRBV5-6	TRBJ2-1	few	ASSLQATGSYNEQF
TRBV28	TRBJ1-1	NA	ASSPWAGNTEAF
TRBV10-3	TRBJ1-1	NA	ATKDRLNTEAF